A selection of T cell receptor beta chains follows, all from one sample in a study of blood T cell repertoires in COVID-19. Using immunoSEQ multiplex PCR, the repertoire was profiled, and TCRdb retains in-frame clones only, with some absent. Here the sample spans roughly 250,000 clones, approximately 90% being singletons. Sample: PBMCs or T cells enriched from blood (not recorded which). The receptors stem from a woman aged 35 to 49 with acute COVID-19. The CDR3 runs from the conserved cysteine through the conserved F or W. The D gene is left open where the match is weak. Expanded clones get a size class; other rows say once, few or many, or leave the size out.

TRBD1 TRBJ1-1 - TRBV28 CASTLGVLGQENTEAFF TGTGCCAGCACCCTCGGGGTCCTCGGACAGGAGAACACTGAAGCTTTCTTT
TRBD1 TRBJ1-1 - TRBV7-8 CASSRDPGGGEAFF TGTGCCAGCAGCCGAGACCCAGGGGGCGGTGAAGCTTTCTTT
- TRBJ2-1 - TRBV11-1 CASSLVGGKTHNEQFF TGTGCCAGCAGCTTAGTTGGCGGGAAAACCCACAATGAGCAGTTCTTC
- TRBJ2-1 - TRBV5-1 CASSPEGLTYNEQFF TGCGCCAGCAGCCCGGAGGGCCTAACGTACAATGAGCAGTTCTTC
- TRBJ1-1 - TRBV19 CASSISRQAEAFF TGTGCCAGTAGTATATCGAGACAGGCTGAAGCTTTCTTT
TRBD1 TRBJ1-1 - TRBV11-2 CASSPGQGAITEAFF TGTGCCAGCAGCCCCGGGCAGGGGGCGATAACTGAAGCTTTCTTT
- TRBJ1-4 - TRBV24-1 CATSDPAGLPEKLFF TGTGCCACCAGTGATCCGGCGGGGTTGCCTGAAAAACTGTTTTTT
TRBD1 TRBJ2-7 - TRBV19 CASSIGQDRVNEQYF TGTGCCAGTAGTATAGGTCAGGACAGGGTAAACGAGCAGTACTTC
- TRBJ1-3 - TRBV19 CASRLNSGNTIYF TGTGCCAGTAGGTTAAACTCTGGAAACACCATATATTTT
- TRBJ2-1 - TRBV7-6 CASSPLGGGRDEQFF TGTGCCAGCAGCCCCCTAGGGGGGGGTAGGGATGAGCAGTTCTTC
TRBD2 TRBJ2-7 - TRBV7-9 CASSSNPRAGAYEQYF TGTGCCAGCAGCTCCAATCCGAGAGCGGGAGCCTACGAGCAGTACTTC
- TRBJ1-3 - TRBV27 CASRPGAGNTIYF TGTGCCAGCAGACCAGGGGCCGGAAACACCATATATTTT
- TRBJ2-7 - TRBV7-9 CASSPHRGEQYF TGTGCCAGCAGCCCGCACCGGGGCGAGCAGTACTTC
TRBD2 TRBJ2-1 once TRBV7-9 CASSPTSGRDYNEQFF TGTGCCAGCAGCCCAACTAGCGGGAGGGATTACAATGAGCAGTTCTTC
TRBD1 TRBJ2-5 - TRBV5-8 CASSLGDRAQETQYF TGTGCCAGCAGCTTAGGGGACAGGGCCCAAGAGACCCAGTACTTC
TRBD2 TRBJ2-1 - TRBV2 CASSAAGALYNEQFF TGTGCCAGCAGTGCAGCGGGGGCACTCTACAATGAGCAGTTCTTC
- TRBJ2-7 - TRBV28 CASRGRSILEQYF TGTGCCAGCAGAGGCAGGTCGATTTTAGAGCAGTACTTC
- TRBJ2-7 - TRBV6-2/TRBV6-3 CASSYKGRWYEQYF TGTGCCAGCAGTTACAAGGGGCGATGGTACGAGCAGTACTTC
- TRBJ1-1 - TRBV7-2 CASSYTLNAGNTEAFF TGTGCCAGCAGCTATACACTCAACGCAGGGAACACTGAAGCTTTCTTT
TRBD1 TRBJ1-1 - TRBV30 CAWSRTGATEAFF TGTGCCTGGAGTCGAACAGGGGCCACTGAAGCTTTCTTT
- TRBJ2-6 once TRBV5-4 CASSPGQSSGANVLTF TGTGCCAGCAGCCCAGGACAGTCCTCTGGGGCCAACGTCCTGACTTTC
TRBD2 TRBJ2-2 once TRBV7-9 CASLGGVTGELFF TGTGCCAGCCTGGGAGGGGTGACCGGGGAGCTGTTTTTT